This note documents a single TCR beta chain sequence. Its target is unknown. Produced via immunoSEQ multiplex PCR; TCRdb's table is partial and in-frame only. This table holds roughly 100,000 clones, 93% found once. With 6 bases removed from V and 8 bases from J, the gap between germline ends came to 8 bases. The CDR3 totals 11 residues. Per germline, CDR1 MDHEN and CDR2 SYDVKM. The data belong to a study of T cell responses to AZD1222 COVID-19 vaccine. Notes on the study in general: The study found Spike-specific TCR breadth and depth rose after two AZD1222 doses.

The gene calls are TRBV28 and TRBJ1-5; D is ambiguous. This sequence was found in an adult in good health. The sequencing used peripheral blood, collected on day 0 of AZD1222 vaccination. The CDR3 spells CASSKREPQHF. DNA for the CDR3: TGTGCCAGCAGCAAGAGAGAGCCCCAGCATTTT.